Below are 26 T cell receptor beta chains sequenced from a single sample in a study of regulatory T cells in long-lasting Graves disease. As for time point: newly diagnosed GD, antithyroid drugs for less than 3 months. RNA extracted from PBMCs served as the sequencing template. Researchers made TCR beta libraries by using iRepertoire HTBI primers and running Arm-PCR on CDR3 regions. Using its own MiXCR run on the multiplex PCR reads, TCRdb lists one record per CDR3 protein. The sample lists fewer than 400,000 distinct CDR3 sequences; over 15% were seen once. Here the sequenced sample was peripheral blood mononuclear cells (PBMCs), taken at new diagnosis, from a patient treated with antithyroid drugs. These receptors were obtained from a female donor with Graves disease.

This clonotype was picked up many times. This chain uses TRBV7-2 with TRBJ1-2; possibly TRBD1 for D (5 bases). CDR1 and CDR2 (germline): SGHTA, FQGNSA. This CDR3 region has 13 residues. The ends were cut back, 5 bases at V and 4 bases at J, with 11 bases in the middle. Here the CDR3 DNA reads TGTGCCAGCAGCCTGAAGGGGAGCTATGGCTACACCTTC. Translated: CASSLKGSYGYTF.

A remark on this clonotype: This may come from a read error, since a much larger clone is one base off. This chain links TRBV2 with TRBJ2-7; TRBD1 matches at 9 bases. Germline values: CDR1 SNHLY, CDR2 FYNNEI. This CDR3 region has 13 residues. Losses at the gene ends were 5 bases for V and 12 bases for J; bases not matched to a gene: 11. CDR3 sequence reads: CASSLQGARSRYF. In DNA, the CDR3 is TGTGCCAGCAGTCTACAGGGGGCGCGGTCTCGGTACTTC. The complete variable domain, with remaining parts taken from reference TRBV2 and TRBJ2-7, reads EPEVTQTPSHQVTQMGQEVILRCVPISNHLYFYWYRQILGQKVEFLVSFYNNEISEKSEIFDDQFSVERPDGSNFTLKIRSTKLEDSAMYFCASSLQGARSRYFGPGTRLTVT.

V is TRBV6-1 and J is TRBJ2-7; D is undetermined. Germline CDR1 MNHNS, CDR2 SASEGT. The CDR3 sequence is 15 residues long. Trimming cost V 5 bases and J 0 bases, with 14 bases left between them. CDR3 coding DNA: TGTGCCAGCAGTCGGACGCAGCCGGACTCCTACGAGCAGTACTTC. Encoded protein: CASSRTQPDSYEQYF.

This clonotype was counted ten times or more. J is TRBJ1-1 and V is TRBV3-1; weak D call: TRBD1 (6 bases). The germline V gene has CDR1 LGHDT and CDR2 YNNKEL (reference sequence). The CDR3 covers 13 residues. V shed 5 bases and J shed 0 bases, with 7 bases lying between them. DNA for the CDR3: TGTGCCAGCAGCGGGACATTGAACACTGAAGCTTTCTTT. Encoded protein: CASSGTLNTEAFF.

The chain combines TRBV27 with TRBJ2-1, with D perhaps given as TRBD1 or TRBD2 (5 bases each). The germline V gene has CDR1 MNHEY and CDR2 SMNVEV (reference sequence). This CDR3 spans 15 amino acids. V was cut by 4 bases and J by 4 bases, with 14 bases left in between. CDR3 sequence (DNA): TGTGCCAGCAGTTATCCCGGGACCGAGTACAATGAGCAGTTCTTC. It specifies CASSYPGTEYNEQFF.

On this clonotype itself: This may arise from a read error, as a much more abundant clone is one base away. The chain combines TRBV5-1 with TRBJ1-1; 7 nucleotides match TRBD1. The CDR3 totals 14 residues. Germline CDR1 and CDR2: SGHRS and YFSETQ. Here the CDR3 DNA reads TGCGCCAGCAGCGGGCAGGGGGGGGACACTGTAGCTTTCTTT. This gives the protein CASSGQGGDTVAFF.

The chain carries TRBV6-2 or TRBV6-3 and TRBJ1-6, with D possibly being TRBD1 (5 bases). Trimming removed 7 bases at V and 7 bases at J, with 11 bases between. From germline, CDR1 is MNHEY and CDR2 SVGEGT. CDR3 length equals 13 residues. The CDR3 DNA reads as TGTGCCAGCACCCTAGGGACGAATTCACCCCTCCACTTT. Translation gives CASTLGTNSPLHF.

The J gene is TRBJ2-1, the V gene TRBV6-5, with D tentatively TRBD1 (6 bases). The CDR3 runs to 15 residues. V was clipped by 0 bases and J by 8 bases, with 14 bases between them. Germline V CDR1 and CDR2: MNHEY, SVGAGI. CDR3 nucleotides: TGTGCCAGCAGTTACTCGTGGGGGCAGAGGGATGAGCAGTTCTTC. Amino acid sequence: CASSYSWGQRDEQFF.

In this sample, this clonotype turned up a few times. The CDR3 nucleotides are TGTGCCAGCAGTACCAATTGGGGGAGCACAGATACGCAGTATTTT. Protein: CASSTNWGSTDTQYF. The chain uses TRBV6-1 and TRBJ2-3; D may match TRBD1 or TRBD2 (5 bases each). V dropped 5 bases and J dropped 0 bases, with 12 bases sitting between them. The CDR3 is 15 residues long. The germline V gene encodes CDR1 MNHNS and CDR2 SASEGT.

In its sample, this clonotype was seen many times. The rearrangement joins TRBV30 to TRBJ2-7, with a possible D match to TRBD1 (6 bases). The germline CDR1 and CDR2 sequences are GTSNPN and SVGIG (reference sequence). V lost 3 bases and J lost 7, with 16 bases in between. This CDR3 spans 13 amino acids. CDR3: CAWRGQGLGEQYF. For the CDR3, the DNA is TGTGCCTGGAGGGGGCAGGGGTTGGGTGAGCAGTACTTC.

Ten or more counts support this clonotype. This chain joins TRBV28 and TRBJ2-7, with D possibly called TRBD1 or TRBD2 (5 bases each). The germline V gene has CDR1 MDHEN and CDR2 SYDVKM. CDR3 size: 14 residues. Trimming left V 4 bases short and J 6 bases short, with 16 bases between. For the CDR3, the DNA is TGTGCCAGCAGTTACCCTCGGGACGAGTCCGAGCAGTACTTC. This gives the protein CASSYPRDESEQYF.

This clonotype was seen ten or more times. The chain recombines TRBV28 with TRBJ1-1, with no clear D. The germline gives CDR1 MDHEN, CDR2 SYDVKM. This CDR3 contains 11 residues. V was clipped by 7 bases and J by 5 bases, with 8 bases between them. This CDR3 reads CASNPGTEAFF. In DNA form, the CDR3 reads TGTGCCAGCAACCCCGGTACTGAAGCTTTCTTT.

There are many counts of this clonotype. The chain joins TRBV28 to TRBJ2-2; no clear D gene. The CDR3 is 13 amino acids. V lost 6 bases, J lost 4 bases, and 9 bases lay in between. The germline CDR1 and CDR2 sequences are MDHEN and SYDVKM. The CDR3 is CASRNMGTGELFF. CDR3 coding DNA: TGTGCCAGCAGGAATATGGGCACCGGGGAGCTGTTTTTT.

This clonotype has a count of ten or more. The chain employs TRBV9 and TRBJ2-7; 13 positions match TRBD2. In germline, CDR1 is SGDLS, CDR2 YYNGEE. The CDR3 length is 14 residues. The junction had 6 bases not matched to a gene; V was cut back by 6 bases and J by 6 bases. The CDR3 bases are TGTGCCAGCACCGCGGGACTAGCGGGGATCGAGCAGTACTTC. This gives the protein CASTAGLAGIEQYF.

The chain uses TRBV7-9 and TRBJ2-3, with 7 bases lining up with TRBD1. Germline CDR1 is SEHNR and CDR2 is FQNEAQ (reference sequence). With 6 bases clipped from V and 0 bases from J, the junction kept 9 bases outside the gene matches. The CDR3 runs to 16 residues. The CDR3 reads CASRTPGQVSTDTQYF. The CDR3 nucleotides read TGTGCCAGCAGAACTCCAGGACAGGTTAGCACAGATACGCAGTATTTT.

The rearrangement joins TRBV5-1 to TRBJ2-2; D perhaps matches TRBD1 (6 bases). Germline CDR1 is SGHRS and CDR2 is YFSETQ. The V end was cut by 0 bases, the J end by 5 bases, with 14 bases between. The CDR3 sequence is 16 residues long. The CDR3: CASSLVQGLWTGELFF. CDR3 sequence (DNA): TGCGCCAGCAGCTTGGTCCAGGGGTTGTGGACCGGGGAGCTGTTTTTT.

Here the CDR3 reads CSVEGGGFNSYEQYF. The DNA for the CDR3 is TGCAGCGTCGAGGGGGGAGGGTTTAATTCCTACGAGCAGTACTTC. The chain recombines TRBV29-1 with TRBJ2-7; TRBD2 might be the D (7 bases). CDR1 is SQVTM and CDR2 is ANQGSEA in the germline V gene. V was clipped by 6 bases and J by 1 base, with 19 bases between them. CDR3 length equals 15 residues.

At least ten counts were recorded for this clonotype. The chain has TRBV12-3 or TRBV12-4 and TRBJ2-1; D remains ambiguous. The V end was cut by 4 bases, the J end by 9 bases, with 10 bases between. CDR3 length: 12 amino acids. The DNA for the CDR3 is TGTGCCAGCAGTTCCCGTGGTATTGAGCAGTTCTTC. This gives the protein CASSSRGIEQFF.

This clonotype was seen only a few times. The chain carries TRBV6-1 and TRBJ2-1; no reliable D call. Per germline, CDR1 MNHNS and CDR2 SASEGT. The CDR3 runs 16 residues. V gave up 6 bases and J gave up 5 bases, with 20 bases separating them. CDR3 sequence (DNA): TGTGCCAGCAGATTAGACTTCAATCTTCAAGACAATGAGCAGTTCTTC. Protein product: CASRLDFNLQDNEQFF.

This clonotype was seen a handful of times. The CDR3 here is CASSQPATSGASYNEQFF. Written as DNA, the CDR3 is TGCGCCAGCAGCCAGCCCGCTACTAGCGGAGCTTCCTACAATGAGCAGTTCTTC. The rearrangement uses TRBV5-1 and TRBJ2-1; TRBD2 matches 8 bases. The CDR3 is 18 residues long. J lost 1 base, V lost 4 bases, and 13 bases had no gene match. Germline CDR1 is SGHRS and CDR2 is YFSETQ.

This clonotype occurred many times. The rearrangement joins TRBV28 to TRBJ1-1; no clear D. The CDR3 loop spans 14 amino acids. Germline CDR1 MDHEN, CDR2 SYDVKM. V lost 7 bases, J lost 1 base, and 13 bases lay in between. The CDR3 region has the DNA TGTGCCAGCACCCACCCCTTCAGGAACACTGAAGCTTTCTTT. Protein: CASTHPFRNTEAFF.

This clonotype appeared a few times. The genes are TRBV19 and TRBJ2-1, with 14 bases aligning to TRBD2. V was pared by 7 bases and J by 4 bases, with 12 bases of the junction left unmatched. This CDR3 comprises 18 residues. Germline loops: CDR1 LNHDA, CDR2 SQIVND (reference sequence). The CDR3 is CASTQLPGTSGGYNEQFF. Written as DNA, the CDR3 is TGTGCCAGTACCCAACTCCCCGGGACTAGCGGGGGATACAATGAGCAGTTCTTC.

This clonotype was seen repeatedly, ten times or more. One end of the junction is discordant with germline, which a read error may explain. V is TRBV18 and J is TRBJ1-5; D might be TRBD1 (5 bases). Germline-derived CDR1 and CDR2 are KGHSH and LQKENI. The CDR3 sequence is 15 residues long. The CDR3 loop is CASSLGRLSSQPQHF. The CDR3 coding sequence is TGTGCCAGCTCCCTGGGACGGCTTAGCAGTCAGCCCCAGCATTTT. Based on the CDR3 plus reference TRBV18 and TRBJ1-5, the full variable domain is NAGVMQNPRHLVRRRGQEARLRCSPMKGHSHVYWYRQLPEEGLKFMVYLQKENIIDESGMPKERFSAEFPKEGPSILRIQQVVRGDSAAYFCASSLGRLSSQPQHFGDGTRLSIL.

The chain links TRBV20-1 to TRBJ2-3; D unresolved. V dropped 4 bases and J dropped 3 bases, with 8 bases sitting between them. The CDR3 is 12 residues long. Germline-derived CDR1 and CDR2 are DFQATT and SNEGSKA (reference sequence). The CDR3 region has the DNA TGCAGTGCTAACCCACTAACAGATACGCAGTATTTT. As protein: CSANPLTDTQYF.

This clonotype was observed a single time. A read error may be the cause here, since a much bigger clone is one base away. The gene calls are TRBV6-2 or TRBV6-3 and TRBJ1-6; D unresolved. V was shortened by 8 bases and J by 13 bases, with 12 bases between the two germline ends. The CDR3 is 11 residues long. Looked up from germline, CDR1 is MNHEY and CDR2 is SVGEGT. The CDR3 is CASRTNPPLHF. In DNA, the CDR3 is TGTGCCAGCCGTACCAATCCGCCCCTCCACTTT.

This clonotype occurred many times. CDR3 in amino acids: CASSYASYEQYF. The CDR3 nucleotides are TGTGCCAGCAGTTACGCCAGCTACGAGCAGTACTTC. The chain recombines TRBV6-5 with TRBJ2-7; D is undetermined. V was pared by 2 bases and J by 3 bases, with 5 bases between. This CDR3 is 12 amino acids long. From germline, CDR1 is MNHEY and CDR2 SVGAGI.